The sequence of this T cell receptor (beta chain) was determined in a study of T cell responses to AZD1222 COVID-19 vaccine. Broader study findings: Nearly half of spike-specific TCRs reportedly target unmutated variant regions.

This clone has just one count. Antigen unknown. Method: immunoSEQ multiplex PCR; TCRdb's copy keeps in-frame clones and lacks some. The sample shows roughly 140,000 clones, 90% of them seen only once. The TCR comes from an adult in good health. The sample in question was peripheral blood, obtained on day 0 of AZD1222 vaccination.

CDR3 DNA: TGTGCCAGCCTCCTCGGGGTCAACTACGAGCAGTACTTC. It yields the protein CASLLGVNYEQYF. The V call is TRBV7-2, the J call TRBJ2-7; D is perhaps TRBD2 (5 bases). The CDR3 has 13 amino acids. Trimming stripped 8 bases from V and 3 bases from J, with 14 bases between. The V gene's germline CDR1 is SGHTA and CDR2 FQGNSA.